This T cell receptor (beta chain) was retrieved from a study of CD8+ T cells in alopecia areata. The treatment: oral pan-JAK inhibitor, 5-10 mg twice daily. Patients with alopecia areata provided lesional scalp punch biopsies as well as peripheral blood. PBMCs yielded sorted CD4+ and CD8+ T cells. This CDR3 comprises 18 residues. Deletions cut 3 bases from V and 0 bases from J, with 15 bases between. Germline CDR1 and CDR2: MGHDK and SYGVNS. This clone appeared a few times. Extraction of RNA preceded its reverse transcription into cDNA, which served as the sequencing template. This table comes from immunoSEQ multiplex PCR, and its TCRdb copy is limited to in-frame clones, with some not included. The table has more than 110,000 clones, around half seen once.

The receptor comes from a human donor with alopecia areata. The rearrangement joins TRBV25-1 to TRBJ1-6; D may be TRBD1 (5 bases). This sample comprised CD8+ T cells sorted from blood, obtained at week 4, from a patient treated with tofacitinib. CDR3 protein: CASSDGESGSSYNSPLHF. The DNA of the CDR3 is TGTGCCAGCAGTGATGGGGAGTCAGGGAGCTCCTATAATTCACCCCTCCACTTT. The variable domain in full, with the rest retrieved from reference TRBV25-1 and TRBJ1-6, is EADIYQTPRYLVIGTGKKITLECSQTMGHDKMYWYQQDPGMELHLIHYSYGVNSTEKGDLSSESTVSRIRTEHFPLTLESARPSHTSQYLCASSDGESGSSYNSPLHFGNGTRLTVT.